These 4 T cell receptor beta chains share one sample of origin, sequenced in a study of T cell responses to AZD1222 COVID-19 vaccine. The table came from immunoSEQ multiplex PCR; TCRdb's copy has only in-frame clones and leaves some out. The data contain some 110,000 clones, 80% to 90% of them seen just once; the ten biggest clones take up 3.9%. The input for sequencing was peripheral blood, taken on day 0 of MenACWY control vaccination. These receptors all come from an adult in good health.

The chain links TRBV5-3 to TRBJ2-5; D tentatively reads TRBD1 or TRBD2 (5 bases each). TRBV5-3 is an ORF, with its function uncertain. V was clipped by 2 bases and J by 9 bases, with 11 bases between them. This CDR3 is 12 amino acids long. The CDR3 region has the DNA TGTGCCAGAAGCTTAAGGGGACGGGCCCAGTACTTC. It encodes CARSLRGRAQYF.

The J gene is TRBJ2-5, the V gene TRBV2; no clear D gene. The CDR3 totals 12 residues. The V and J ends lost 7 bases and 4 bases respectively, with 10 bases between them. The germline V gene has CDR1 SNHLY and CDR2 FYNNEI. The CDR3 DNA follows: TGTGCCAGCAATAGGGTTGGAGAGACCCAGTACTTC. Protein sequence: CASNRVGETQYF.

This chain joins TRBV6-5 and TRBJ1-6; D call uncertain. CDR1 and CDR2 (germline): MNHEY, SVGAGI. CDR3 size: 14 residues. V shed 1 base and J shed 7 bases, with 8 bases lying between them. This chain's CDR3 is CASSYLGDNSPLHF. DNA of the CDR3: TGTGCCAGCAGTTACTTGGGAGACAATTCACCCCTCCACTTT.

V and J are TRBV15 and TRBJ1-2; D perhaps matches TRBD1 (5 bases). This CDR3 comprises 15 residues. The V and J ends lost 0 bases and 4 bases respectively, with 12 bases between them. The germline V gene has CDR1 LNHNV and CDR2 YYDKDF (reference sequence). CDR3 coding DNA: TGTGCCACCAGCAGAGACCGGGGCGCGGGCTATGGCTACACCTTC. Translated: CATSRDRGAGYGYTF.